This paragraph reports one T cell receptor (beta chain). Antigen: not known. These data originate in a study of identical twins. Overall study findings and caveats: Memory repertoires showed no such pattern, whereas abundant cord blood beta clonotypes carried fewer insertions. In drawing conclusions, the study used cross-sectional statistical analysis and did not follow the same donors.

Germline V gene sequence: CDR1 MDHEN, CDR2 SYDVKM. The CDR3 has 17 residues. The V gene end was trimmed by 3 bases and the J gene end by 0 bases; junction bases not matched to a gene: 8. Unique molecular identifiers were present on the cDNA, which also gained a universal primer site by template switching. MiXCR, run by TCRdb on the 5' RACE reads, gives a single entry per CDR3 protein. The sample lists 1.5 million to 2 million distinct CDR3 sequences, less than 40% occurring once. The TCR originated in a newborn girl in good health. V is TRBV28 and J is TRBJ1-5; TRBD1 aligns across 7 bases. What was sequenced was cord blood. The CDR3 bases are TGTGCCAGCAGTTTGGGACAGCCCCGGCATAGCAATCAGCCCCAGCATTTT. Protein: CASSLGQPRHSNQPQHF.